The 4 T cell receptor beta chains given below trace back to one sample, sequenced in a study of cytomegalovirus exposure and HLA in healthy donors. 13 Jbeta primers and 60 Vbeta primers were used for the PCR. Profiled with immunoSEQ multiplex PCR; TCRdb holds only in-frame clones, not every one. The table lists 130,000 or so clones, around 79% of them singletons. The sample comprised PBMCs. The source of these receptors is a middle-aged woman in good health and CMV-seropositive.

The genes are TRBV14 and TRBJ2-7; no definite D call. Trimming took off 2 bases at V and 5 bases at J, with 7 bases between the two ends. Germline V gives CDR1 SGHDN, CDR2 FVKESK. There are 12 residues in the CDR3. The chain's CDR3 is CASSQTVHEQYF. DNA of the CDR3: TGTGCCAGCAGCCAAACAGTCCACGAGCAGTACTTC.

V usage is TRBV20-1 and J usage is TRBJ2-1, with D maybe TRBD2 (5 bases). CDR1 and CDR2 (germline): DFQATT, SNEGSKA (reference sequence). The CDR3 runs 11 residues. The germline V and J ends were trimmed by 4 bases and 15 bases, with 16 bases remaining between them. CDR3 sequence (DNA): TGCAGTGCTAATGACTACCCTTTGCTGTTCTTC. Translation: CSANDYPLLFF.

The gene calls are TRBV5-1 and TRBJ2-7; 8 bases agree with TRBD1. The length of the CDR3 is 12 residues. Germline CDR1 and CDR2: SGHRS and YFSETQ. V was pared by 6 bases and J by 6 bases, with 5 bases of the junction left unmatched. CDR3: CASKGQDREQYF. The CDR3 region has the DNA TGCGCCAGCAAGGGACAGGACCGCGAGCAGTACTTC.

The chain recombines TRBV30 with TRBJ1-2, with 7 nucleotides matching TRBD1. The CDR3 sequence is 15 residues long. Germline V gives CDR1 GTSNPN, CDR2 SVGIG (reference sequence). V gave up 1 base and J gave up 2 bases; unmatched junction bases: 7. The CDR3 sequence is CAWSDPPTGNYGYTF. The CDR3 DNA reads as TGTGCCTGGAGTGACCCTCCGACAGGGAACTATGGCTACACCTTC.